Below are 3 T cell receptor beta chains sequenced from a single sample in a study of blood T cell repertoires in COVID-19. The data were produced by immunoSEQ multiplex PCR, yet TCRdb's version contains in-frame clones alone and is incomplete. The sample comprises around 200,000 clones, 80% to 90% of which are singletons, and about 0.95% rests with the top ten. Sequencing used peripheral blood. The receptors derive from a woman under 30 who had recovered from COVID-19.

The rearrangement links TRBV28 to TRBJ2-1, with TRBD2 matching over 13 bases. J lost 5 bases, V lost 5 bases, and 6 bases had no gene match. Per germline, CDR1 MDHEN and CDR2 SYDVKM. The CDR3 is 16 residues long. In DNA form, the CDR3 reads TGTGCCAGCAGTCGACCGGGACTAGCGGGGAACAATGAGCAGTTCTTC. Residues: CASSRPGLAGNNEQFF.

The V gene is TRBV5-6, the J gene TRBJ1-1; D is perhaps TRBD1 (5 bases). The CDR3 extends over 13 amino acids. The V gene lost 1 base and the J gene lost 8 bases, with 12 bases spanning the gap. CDR1 SGHDT and CDR2 YYEEEE come from the germline V gene. The CDR3 DNA follows: TGTGCCAGCAGCTTGAATCGGGGGATGGAAGCTTTCTTT. Translated, it gives CASSLNRGMEAFF.

On this clone: The same CDR3 can be traced to other DNA sequences in this sample. This sequence joins TRBV24-1 and TRBJ1-2; TRBD1 aligns across 7 bases. The germline CDR1 and CDR2 sequences are KGHDR and SFDVKD. Unmatched junction bases numbered 5, after V lost 4 bases and J lost 4 bases. This CDR3 contains 14 residues. Here the CDR3 reads CATSDPGGGYGYTF. In DNA form, the CDR3 reads TGTGCCACCAGTGACCCAGGGGGTGGCTATGGCTACACCTTC.